The sequence of this T cell receptor beta chain was determined in a study of T cell repertoires in cytomegalovirus infection. General study points: CMV carriers with the relevant HLA were identified by cumulative public TCR beta family frequency.

MiXCR was run by TCRdb on the reads, yielding one entry per CDR3 protein. This table has 300,000 to 400,000 distinct CDR3 sequences, 15% to 20% appearing once. CDR1 is SGHVT and CDR2 is SQSDAQ in the germline V gene. After removal of 5 bases from V and 5 bases from J, the junction contained 7 bases not matched to a gene. The CDR3 runs to 14 residues. A note on this clonotype: What it binds is unknown.

The sample consisted of PBMCs. The V and J genes are TRBV7-4 and TRBJ2-7; 9 nucleotides match TRBD1. The sequence was obtained from a human donor in good health (CMV status not recorded). Some clones in this sample may be carry-over from other donors' samples. CDR3 region: CASSPRQGGNEQYF. CDR3 bases: TGTGCCAGCAGCCCAAGACAGGGGGGTAACGAGCAGTACTTC.